A selection of T cell receptor beta chains follows, all from one sample in a study of blood T cell repertoires in COVID-19. TCRdb keeps only in-frame clones here, not all; method: immunoSEQ multiplex PCR. The sample includes roughly 220,000 clones, 84% of them seen just once. The sequenced sample was peripheral blood. The receptors were gathered from a woman aged 25 to 39 who had recovered from COVID-19. Both conserved end residues are part of each CDR3. Fields, in order: D gene, clone size, V gene, J gene, CDR3 DNA, CDR3 protein. A D gene is named only where the DNA matches it firmly. Part of the rows lack a size; the others show once, few, many or a class for expanded clones.

D gene: TRBD2
clone size: once
V gene: TRBV29-1
J gene: TRBJ2-7
CDR3 DNA: TGCAGCGTTGTACACGCGGGGGCCTACGAGCAGTACTTC
CDR3 protein: CSVVHAGAYEQYF

D gene: TRBD2
clone size: NA
V gene: TRBV6-2/TRBV6-3
J gene: TRBJ2-1
CDR3 DNA: TGTGCCAGCAGTTTAGGGCCGGGACTATGGAATGAGCAGTTCTTC
CDR3 protein: CASSLGPGLWNEQFF

D gene: TRBD1
clone size: NA
V gene: TRBV11-1
J gene: TRBJ2-5
CDR3 DNA: TGTGCCAGCAGGAAAGGGACAGGGGAAGAGACCCAGTACTTC
CDR3 protein: CASRKGTGEETQYF

D gene: NA
clone size: NA
V gene: TRBV27
J gene: TRBJ2-1
CDR3 DNA: TGTGCCAGCAGTTTTACTAGCTACAATGAGCAGTTCTTC
CDR3 protein: CASSFTSYNEQFF

D gene: NA
clone size: NA
V gene: TRBV28
J gene: TRBJ2-2
CDR3 DNA: TGTGCCAGCAGACTACAGGGAGGGTACACCGGGGAGCTGTTTTTT
CDR3 protein: CASRLQGGYTGELFF

D gene: NA
clone size: once
V gene: TRBV9
J gene: TRBJ2-1
CDR3 DNA: TGTGCCAGCAGCGTAGATGGTGGGAGACTCGAACAGTTCTTC
CDR3 protein: CASSVDGGRLEQFF

D gene: TRBD1
clone size: NA
V gene: TRBV6-1
J gene: TRBJ2-3
CDR3 DNA: TGTGCCAGCAGTGAAGGGGGACAGGGGTTTACAGATACGCAGTATTTT
CDR3 protein: CASSEGGQGFTDTQYF

D gene: TRBD2
clone size: NA
V gene: TRBV24-1
J gene: TRBJ2-2
CDR3 DNA: TGTGCCACCAGTGATAGCACTAGCGGGAGGAACACCGGGGAGCTGTTTTTT
CDR3 protein: CATSDSTSGRNTGELFF

D gene: NA
clone size: NA
V gene: TRBV30
J gene: TRBJ2-2
CDR3 DNA: TGTGCCTGGAAAAGGGGCGACACCGGGGAGCTGTTTTTT
CDR3 protein: CAWKRGDTGELFF

D gene: NA
clone size: NA
V gene: TRBV12-3/TRBV12-4
J gene: TRBJ2-2
CDR3 DNA: TGTGCCAGCAGTTTAGTAGGGGCCGGGGAGCTGTTTTTT
CDR3 protein: CASSLVGAGELFF

D gene: TRBD1
clone size: NA
V gene: TRBV15
J gene: TRBJ1-5
CDR3 DNA: TGTGCCACCAGCAGAGAGGGACAGGGTTTGGACAATCAGCCCCAGCATTTT
CDR3 protein: CATSREGQGLDNQPQHF

D gene: NA
clone size: NA
V gene: TRBV19
J gene: TRBJ1-1
CDR3 DNA: TGTGCCAGTAGTAACCGGGACAACGCGGCGGCTTTCTTT
CDR3 protein: CASSNRDNAAAFF

D gene: TRBD2
clone size: few
V gene: TRBV10-3
J gene: TRBJ2-7
CDR3 DNA: TGTGCCATCAGTGAGTCCTGGTGGGGGAGCGGGAGGGCCGGATACGAGCAGTACTTC
CDR3 protein: CAISESWWGSGRAGYEQYF

D gene: NA
clone size: NA
V gene: TRBV6-7
J gene: TRBJ2-6
CDR3 DNA: TGTGCCAGCAGTCCCTCGGACACCTGGGGAGGGGCCAACGTCCTGACTTTC
CDR3 protein: CASSPSDTWGGANVLTF

D gene: NA
clone size: NA
V gene: TRBV11-2
J gene: TRBJ2-7
CDR3 DNA: TGTGCCAGCAGCTTAGGACTAATCTACGAGCAGTACTTC
CDR3 protein: CASSLGLIYEQYF

D gene: TRBD1
clone size: NA
V gene: TRBV24-1
J gene: TRBJ1-2
CDR3 DNA: TGTGCCACCAGCTGGGGACAGCCGAGCAACTATGGCTACACCTTC
CDR3 protein: CATSWGQPSNYGYTF

D gene: TRBD1
clone size: NA
V gene: TRBV27
J gene: TRBJ1-2
CDR3 DNA: TGTGCCAGCGGGTACAGGGGGTTGAGAAAGAACTATGGCTACACCTTC
CDR3 protein: CASGYRGLRKNYGYTF

D gene: NA
clone size: few
V gene: TRBV10-3
J gene: TRBJ1-1
CDR3 DNA: TGTGCCATCAGTGGCCGACCCGCGGGGGATGGCACTGAAGCTTTCTTT
CDR3 protein: CAISGRPAGDGTEAFF

D gene: NA
clone size: NA
V gene: TRBV18
J gene: TRBJ1-1
CDR3 DNA: TGTGCCAGCTCACCTGGCATTTCTTCCGAAAGCGGTGAAGCTTTCTTT
CDR3 protein: CASSPGISSESGEAFF

D gene: NA
clone size: NA
V gene: TRBV6-1
J gene: TRBJ2-3
CDR3 DNA: TGTGCCAGCAGTGAACTCAGCGGGAGCACAGATACGCAGTATTTT
CDR3 protein: CASSELSGSTDTQYF

D gene: TRBD2
clone size: NA
V gene: TRBV9
J gene: TRBJ2-2
CDR3 DNA: TGTGCCAGCAGCGTGAATTTAGCGGGAGAGGGCACCGGGGAGCTGTTTTTT
CDR3 protein: CASSVNLAGEGTGELFF

D gene: TRBD1
clone size: NA
V gene: TRBV25-1
J gene: TRBJ2-7
CDR3 DNA: TGTGCCAGCAGTGAGAGGGGGACAGGGTCCTACGAGCAGTACTTC
CDR3 protein: CASSERGTGSYEQYF

D gene: NA
clone size: NA
V gene: TRBV3-1/TRBV3-2
J gene: TRBJ2-5
CDR3 DNA: TGTGCCAGCAGCCAAGATCTCCTAGCCAAGAAACAAGAGACCCAGTACTTC
CDR3 protein: CASSQDLLAKKQETQYF

D gene: TRBD1
clone size: NA
V gene: TRBV6-5
J gene: TRBJ2-7
CDR3 DNA: TGTGCCAGCAGTTACTCGATAACAGGGGGGTCCTACGAGCAGTACTTC
CDR3 protein: CASSYSITGGSYEQYF

D gene: TRBD2
clone size: NA
V gene: TRBV27
J gene: TRBJ2-1
CDR3 DNA: TGTGCCAGCAGTTCCCGACTAGCGACGAGCTCCTACAATGAGCAGTTCTTC
CDR3 protein: CASSSRLATSSYNEQFF

D gene: TRBD2
clone size: NA
V gene: TRBV29-1
J gene: TRBJ2-2
CDR3 DNA: TGCAGCGTTCACGACGGGACCGGGAGGGCCGGGGAGCTGTTTTTT
CDR3 protein: CSVHDGTGRAGELFF

D gene: NA
clone size: NA
V gene: TRBV30
J gene: TRBJ1-3
CDR3 DNA: TGTGCCTGGACGATGTTAGTCTCTGGAAACACCATATATTTT
CDR3 protein: CAWTMLVSGNTIYF

D gene: NA
clone size: NA
V gene: TRBV4-2
J gene: TRBJ1-1
CDR3 DNA: TGTGCCAGCAGCCAAGTCCAGGGGATGAAAACTGAAGCTTTCTTT
CDR3 protein: CASSQVQGMKTEAFF

D gene: NA
clone size: NA
V gene: TRBV10-2
J gene: TRBJ1-4
CDR3 DNA: TGCGCCAGCAGTGATGGACATGTTGCAACTAATGAAAAACTGTTTTTT
CDR3 protein: CASSDGHVATNEKLFF

D gene: NA
clone size: NA
V gene: TRBV10-3
J gene: TRBJ1-6
CDR3 DNA: TGTGCCATCAGTGCGGGAGCTGGAGGAAATAATTCACCCCTCCACTTT
CDR3 protein: CAISAGAGGNNSPLHF

D gene: NA
clone size: NA
V gene: TRBV28
J gene: TRBJ2-5
CDR3 DNA: TGTGCCAGCAGTTCCCGCCCGGGGCAAGAGACCCAGTACTTC
CDR3 protein: CASSSRPGQETQYF

D gene: TRBD1
clone size: NA
V gene: TRBV7-8
J gene: TRBJ2-1
CDR3 DNA: TGTGCCAGCAGCCAGGGGACAGGGGGGAACAATGAGCAGTTCTTC
CDR3 protein: CASSQGTGGNNEQFF

D gene: TRBD1
clone size: NA
V gene: TRBV4-2
J gene: TRBJ2-5
CDR3 DNA: TGTGCCAGCAGTGGGATTACTGACAGGGGAGAGACCCAGTACTTC
CDR3 protein: CASSGITDRGETQYF

D gene: NA
clone size: NA
V gene: TRBV5-5
J gene: TRBJ1-2
CDR3 DNA: TGTGCCAGCAGCTTTAACAGCCTCTATGGCTACACCTTC
CDR3 protein: CASSFNSLYGYTF

D gene: NA
clone size: NA
V gene: TRBV19
J gene: TRBJ1-2
CDR3 DNA: TGTGCCAGTAGTATTCGGTGGGGGGCTAACTATGGCTACACCTTC
CDR3 protein: CASSIRWGANYGYTF

D gene: NA
clone size: NA
V gene: TRBV11-2
J gene: TRBJ1-1
CDR3 DNA: TGTGCCAGCAGACTACCGGGGGGTAGCACTGAAGCTTTCTTT
CDR3 protein: CASRLPGGSTEAFF

D gene: NA
clone size: NA
V gene: TRBV27
J gene: TRBJ1-5
CDR3 DNA: TGTGCCAGCAGTTCCCGACTTGATATTAGCAATCAGCCCCAGCATTTT
CDR3 protein: CASSSRLDISNQPQHF

D gene: NA
clone size: NA
V gene: TRBV28
J gene: TRBJ2-7
CDR3 DNA: TGTGCCAGCAGTCGGGTCCCGAGGGAGCAGTACTTC
CDR3 protein: CASSRVPREQYF

D gene: TRBD1
clone size: NA
V gene: TRBV5-1
J gene: TRBJ1-6
CDR3 DNA: TGCGCCAGCAGCTTGATGACAGGGGACTCACCCCTCCACTTT
CDR3 protein: CASSLMTGDSPLHF

D gene: TRBD1
clone size: NA
V gene: TRBV5-5
J gene: TRBJ1-6
CDR3 DNA: TGTGCCAGCAGCGGCCGGGACAGCTATAATTCACCCCTCCACTTT
CDR3 protein: CASSGRDSYNSPLHF

D gene: TRBD1
clone size: NA
V gene: TRBV6-5
J gene: TRBJ1-4
CDR3 DNA: TGTGCCAGCAGAACCCTCGGGACAGGGTACGAAAAACTGTTTTTT
CDR3 protein: CASRTLGTGYEKLFF

D gene: NA
clone size: NA
V gene: TRBV2
J gene: TRBJ1-2
CDR3 DNA: TGTGCCAGCAGTGAACAGGGCTATGGCTACACCTTC
CDR3 protein: CASSEQGYGYTF

D gene: TRBD2
clone size: NA
V gene: TRBV9
J gene: TRBJ2-7
CDR3 DNA: TGTGCCAGCAGCCCCGGACTAGCAGGGAACGAGCAGTACTTC
CDR3 protein: CASSPGLAGNEQYF

D gene: NA
clone size: NA
V gene: TRBV7-9
J gene: TRBJ2-7
CDR3 DNA: TGTGCCAGCAACGCAGGGTCCTACGAGCAGTACTTC
CDR3 protein: CASNAGSYEQYF

D gene: NA
clone size: NA
V gene: TRBV9
J gene: TRBJ2-7
CDR3 DNA: TGTGCCAGCAGCGTAGGGCGAGTAGGGGCGGGGGAGCAGTACTTC
CDR3 protein: CASSVGRVGAGEQYF

D gene: TRBD2
clone size: NA
V gene: TRBV27
J gene: TRBJ2-1
CDR3 DNA: TGTGCCAGCAGTTTGTGGCTAGCGGGAGGAAATGAGCAGTTCTTC
CDR3 protein: CASSLWLAGGNEQFF

D gene: TRBD2
clone size: NA
V gene: TRBV29-1
J gene: TRBJ2-1
CDR3 DNA: TGCAGCGTTCCGTTAGCGGGAGAGCTTGAGCAGTTCTTC
CDR3 protein: CSVPLAGELEQFF

D gene: TRBD2
clone size: NA
V gene: TRBV11-3
J gene: TRBJ2-3
CDR3 DNA: TGTGCCAGCAGCTTAACATTAGCGGGAGGAGCTATCACAGATACGCAGTATTTT
CDR3 protein: CASSLTLAGGAITDTQYF

D gene: TRBD1
clone size: NA
V gene: TRBV28
J gene: TRBJ1-3
CDR3 DNA: TGTGCCAGCAGCAATGGACAGGGGGTATTTTTCTCTGGAAACACCATATATTTT
CDR3 protein: CASSNGQGVFFSGNTIYF

D gene: NA
clone size: once
V gene: TRBV5-1
J gene: TRBJ2-7
CDR3 DNA: TGCGCCAGCAGCCAACAAAATGGACTTTACGAGCAGTACTTC
CDR3 protein: CASSQQNGLYEQYF

D gene: NA
clone size: NA
V gene: TRBV28
J gene: TRBJ2-1
CDR3 DNA: TGTGCCAGCTCATACAATGAGCAGTTCTTC
CDR3 protein: CASSYNEQFF

D gene: TRBD1
clone size: many
V gene: TRBV25-1
J gene: TRBJ1-2
CDR3 DNA: TGTGCCAGCAGTAAAGGGACAGACTCCTATGGCTACACCTTC
CDR3 protein: CASSKGTDSYGYTF

D gene: TRBD2
clone size: NA
V gene: TRBV5-1
J gene: TRBJ2-3
CDR3 DNA: TGCGCCAGCAGCTCTGAGTTACTAGCGGGAGGTCGCGATACGCAGTATTTT
CDR3 protein: CASSSELLAGGRDTQYF